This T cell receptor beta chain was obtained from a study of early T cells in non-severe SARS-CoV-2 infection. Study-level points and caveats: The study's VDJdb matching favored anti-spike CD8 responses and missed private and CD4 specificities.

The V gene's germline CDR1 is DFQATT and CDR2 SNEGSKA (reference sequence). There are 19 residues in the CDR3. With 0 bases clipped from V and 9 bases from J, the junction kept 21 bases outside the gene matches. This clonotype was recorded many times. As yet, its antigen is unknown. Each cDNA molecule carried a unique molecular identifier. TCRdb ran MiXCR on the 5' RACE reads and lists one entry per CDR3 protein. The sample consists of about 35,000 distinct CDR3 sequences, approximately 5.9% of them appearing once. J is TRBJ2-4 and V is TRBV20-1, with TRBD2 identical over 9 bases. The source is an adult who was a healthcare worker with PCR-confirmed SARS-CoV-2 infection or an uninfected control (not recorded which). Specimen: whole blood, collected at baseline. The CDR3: CSARDLGVMIAGDDVIQYF. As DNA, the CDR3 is TGCAGTGCTAGAGATCTGGGGGTGATGATAGCGGGAGATGACGTCATTCAGTACTTC.